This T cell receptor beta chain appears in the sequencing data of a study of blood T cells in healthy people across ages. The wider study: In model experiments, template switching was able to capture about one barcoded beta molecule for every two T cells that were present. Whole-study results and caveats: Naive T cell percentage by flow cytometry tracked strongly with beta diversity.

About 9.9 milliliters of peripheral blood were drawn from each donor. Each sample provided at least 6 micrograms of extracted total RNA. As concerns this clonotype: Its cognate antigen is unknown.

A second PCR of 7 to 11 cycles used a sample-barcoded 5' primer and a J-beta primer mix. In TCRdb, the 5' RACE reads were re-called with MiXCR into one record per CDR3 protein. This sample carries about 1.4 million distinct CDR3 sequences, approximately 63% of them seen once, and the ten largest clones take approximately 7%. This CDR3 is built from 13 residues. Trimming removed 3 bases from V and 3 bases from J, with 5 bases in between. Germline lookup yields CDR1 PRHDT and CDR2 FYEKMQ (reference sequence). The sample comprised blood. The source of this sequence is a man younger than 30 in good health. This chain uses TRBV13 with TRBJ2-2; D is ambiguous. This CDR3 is CASSFSDTGELFF. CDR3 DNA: TGTGCCAGCAGCTTTTCTGACACCGGGGAGCTGTTTTTT.